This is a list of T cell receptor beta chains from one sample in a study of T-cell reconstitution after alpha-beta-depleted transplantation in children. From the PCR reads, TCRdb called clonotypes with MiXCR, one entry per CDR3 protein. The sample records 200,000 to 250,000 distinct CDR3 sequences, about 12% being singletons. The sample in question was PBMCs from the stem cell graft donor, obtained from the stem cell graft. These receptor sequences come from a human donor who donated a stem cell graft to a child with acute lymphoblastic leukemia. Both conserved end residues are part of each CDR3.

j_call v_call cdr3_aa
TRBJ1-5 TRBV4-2 CASSPEGAGQPQHF
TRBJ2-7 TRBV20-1 CSARDRLAVKAYEQYF
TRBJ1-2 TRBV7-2 CASSEDRVSGYTF
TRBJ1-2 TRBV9 CASSVSGRSKYGYTF
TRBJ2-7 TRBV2 CASSGAWSDEQYF
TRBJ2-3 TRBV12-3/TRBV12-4 CASSLPRDSTDTQYF
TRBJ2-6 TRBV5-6 CASSLARTANVLTF
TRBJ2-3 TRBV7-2 CASSFALAYTDTQYF
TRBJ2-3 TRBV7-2 CASSPRGFSSTDTQYF
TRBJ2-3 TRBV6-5 CASSYSSGGSYTDTQYF
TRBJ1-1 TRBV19 CASSIRQGQTEAFF
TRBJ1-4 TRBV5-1 CASSLNRGTNEKLFF
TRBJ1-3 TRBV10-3 CAISESSRTRSGNTIYF
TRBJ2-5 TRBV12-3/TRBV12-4 CASSFNREETQYF
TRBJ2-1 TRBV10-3 CAISASLPPYNEQFF
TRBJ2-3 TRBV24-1 CATSDPGRGTDTQYF
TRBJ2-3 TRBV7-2 CASSSIIDTQYF
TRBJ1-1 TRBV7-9 CASSLVNAGGTTEAFF
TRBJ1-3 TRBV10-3 CAISGSAWGTGNTIYF
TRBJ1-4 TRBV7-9 CASSLQGARNEKLFF
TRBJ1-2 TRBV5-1 CASSSRTGGIDGYTF
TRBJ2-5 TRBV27 CASGQGLRRQETQYF
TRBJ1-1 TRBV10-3 CAISGSGQGVDEAFF
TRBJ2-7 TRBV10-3 CAINEGLAYEQYF
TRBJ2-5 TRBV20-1 CSATPVGGQETQYF
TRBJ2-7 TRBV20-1 CSAQVWERPYEQYF
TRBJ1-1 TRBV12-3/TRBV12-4 CASSPPGGAEAFF
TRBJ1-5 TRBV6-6 CASSYSSGQPQHF
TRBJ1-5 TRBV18 CASSRGGVEQPQHF
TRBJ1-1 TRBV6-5 CASSYTGMNTEAFF
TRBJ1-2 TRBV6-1 CASSGRDRGNYGYTF
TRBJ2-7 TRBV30 CAWSVGTSGNYEQYF
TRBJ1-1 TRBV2 CASTLGENTEAFF